This entry is about one TCR beta chain. The antigen it recognizes is unknown. Within one base of it there is no much larger clone, and no base qualities were kept. The sample is drawn from a study of memory CD4+ T cells and cytomegalovirus serostatus (dated by TCRdb to the late 2010s). For context, the study as a whole: The cohort comprised roughly 35 healthy Belgian adults, 9 CMV seropositive and some 24 CMV seronegative. CD4+ memory TCRbeta repertoires of a Belgian cohort with known cytomegalovirus serostatus were sequenced in order to replicate a published TCR-based CMV serostatus classifier.

Results the study describes overall, beyond this receptor: The results were interpreted as suggesting that the CMV-associated TCR signature is mostly present in the CD4+ memory repertoire. Among the 160 or so previously reported CMV-associated TCRbeta sequences, 65 to 85 showed up in the CD4+ memory repertoires, with each one found in between one and five individuals. On the Belgian cohort, the classifier built on the original framework reached a median bootstrapped AUC of about 0.96, with a 95% CI of 0.76-1.00. CMV serostatus prediction reached a median bootstrapped AUC of roughly 0.96 with the original framework and about 0.91 with a US-trained random forest. Unlike the original study, which covered naive and memory CD4+ and CD8+ populations, the Belgian study sequenced only CD4+CD45RO+ memory cells.

Single viable CD3+CD4+CD8-CD45RO+ cells were sorted as memory CD4+ T cells on a FACSAria II. To determine CMV serostatus, a Roche Elecsys assay was used that detects serum IgG against CMV pp150, pp28, p38 and p52. Once the samples were thawed, total CD4+ T cells were enriched through positive selection using CD4 magnetic microbeads. The samples came from a different study that was designed specifically to examine the CD4+ T cell memory repertoire. Following standard operating procedures, peripheral blood mononuclear cells were isolated and cryopreserved, while serum was kept at -80 degrees C. The staining used CD3-PerCP (BW264/56), CD4-APC (RPA-T4), CD45RO-PE (UCHT1) and CD8-Pacific Orange (3B5) antibodies, and Sytox blue was used to exclude non-viable cells. The Quick-DNA Microprep Kit was used to extract genomic DNA from the sorted cells. TCRbeta DNA was amplified with the immunoSEQ hsTCRbeta kit following the manufacturer's protocol. An Illumina MiSeq instrument was used to sequence the TCRbeta libraries. Processing in the source paper ran as follows. Following removal of out-of-frame sequences, 2.4 million or so distinct TCRbeta sequences were retained, with an average of about 63,000 per individual. Each individual was scored by the count of 150 or so previously reported CMV-associated TCRbeta sequences and the total productive distinct TCRbeta count. A beta-binomial model was reimplemented in Python, and scikit-learn random forests with default parameters were trained on US cohort data. Classifier performance on the Belgian cohort was summarized as median AUC with percentile confidence intervals calculated over 10,000 bootstrap iterations. TCRdb limited this immuneACCESS table to in-frame rearrangements with V and J called. A share of clones is missing; checked studies link under half to unresolved V genes, and the rest is unexplained. From that table come the V and J calls and clone size; the DNA was used to work out D and trimming. This sample gives 64,000 or so clones in total; around 77% of them show up just once. Of the sample, 0.7% to 0.9% is held by the ten largest clones.

Trimming takes 5 bases off V and 1 base off J; junction bases not matched to a gene: 2. The CDR3 measures 15 amino acids from cysteine to phenylalanine. Solely the CDR3 DNA is kept, with 45 bases framed from the first base. CDR1 and CDR2, looked up from the germline V gene (reference sequence), are MNHNY and SVGAGI. The chain employs TRBV6-6 and TRBJ2-2, with 9 bases aligning to TRBD2. The TCR sequence derives from an adult in good health and CMV-seronegative. Material: memory CD4+ T cells from blood. The nucleotides read TGTGCCAGCAGTATTAGCGGGAGGAACACCGGGGAGCTGTTTTTT. Translation gives CASSISGRNTGELFF.